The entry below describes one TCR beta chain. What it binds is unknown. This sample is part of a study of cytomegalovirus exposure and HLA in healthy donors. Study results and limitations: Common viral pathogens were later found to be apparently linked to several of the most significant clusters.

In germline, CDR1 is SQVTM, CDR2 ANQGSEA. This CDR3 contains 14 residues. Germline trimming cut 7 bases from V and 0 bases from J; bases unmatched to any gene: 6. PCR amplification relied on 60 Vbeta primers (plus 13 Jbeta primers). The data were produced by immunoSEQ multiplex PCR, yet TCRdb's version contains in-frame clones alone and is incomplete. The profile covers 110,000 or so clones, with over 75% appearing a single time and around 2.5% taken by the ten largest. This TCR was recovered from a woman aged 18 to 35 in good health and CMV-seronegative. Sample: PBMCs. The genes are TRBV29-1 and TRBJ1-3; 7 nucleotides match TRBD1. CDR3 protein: CSAVSGGSGNTIYF. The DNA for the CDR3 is TGCAGCGCCGTGTCAGGGGGCTCTGGAAACACCATATATTTT.